These T cell receptor beta chains were read from a single sample in a study of T cell changes during pregnancy in multiple sclerosis. Some clones are missing from TCRdb's copy, which holds only in-frame ones; the method was immunoSEQ multiplex PCR. The table lists about 85,000 clones, roughly nine tenths of them singletons. This material consisted of peripheral blood, taken in the first trimester of pregnancy. Every receptor here comes from a female donor with multiple sclerosis, enrolled in a pregnancy study. The CDR3 runs from the conserved cysteine through the conserved F or W. D genes are given only for firm matches. Not every row has a clone size; where given, it reads once, few, many or a size class.

j_gene | d_gene | v_gene | abundance | CDR3nt | CDR3aa
TRBJ2-1 | . | TRBV27 | once | TGTGCCAGCAGTTTACGGTACGGGAGCCGACGGGGGTACAATGAGCAGTTCTTC | CASSLRYGSRRGYNEQFF
TRBJ2-3 | . | TRBV18 | . | TGTGCCAGCTCACCACAACGCCAGGCCAGCCTCACAGATACGCAGTATTTT | CASSPQRQASLTDTQYF
TRBJ2-5 | . | TRBV7-2 | . | TGTGCCAGCACCCCCGTTTCGGAGACCCAGTACTTC | CASTPVSETQYF
TRBJ2-3 | TRBD2 | TRBV5-4 | once | TGTGCCAGCAGCCCGGGACTAGCGGGAGTCCCAACTAGCACAGATACGCAGTATTTT | CASSPGLAGVPTSTDTQYF
TRBJ1-3 | . | TRBV6-5 | . | TGTGCCAGCAGTTATTCTGAGTCTGGAAACACCATATATTTT | CASSYSESGNTIYF
TRBJ1-2 | . | TRBV18 | . | TGTGCCAGCTCACCTGACTCCCTTTATGGCTACACCTTC | CASSPDSLYGYTF
TRBJ1-2 | TRBD1 | TRBV5-1 | . | TGCGCCAGCAGCCTGGACAGGGTTAACTATGGCTACACCTTC | CASSLDRVNYGYTF
TRBJ2-7 | . | TRBV29-1 | few | TGCAGCGTTGAGGGGGGTCTCGCCCCCTACGAGCAGTACTTC | CSVEGGLAPYEQYF
TRBJ2-5 | . | TRBV5-6 | once | TGTGCCAGCTATTCGAGGGGGTCTGCAGGCCAAGGGTACTTC | CASYSRGSAGQGYF
TRBJ2-7 | . | TRBV9 | . | TGTGCCAGCAGCGTAGGGGGGGTGGGAGACGAGCAGTACTTC | CASSVGGVGDEQYF
TRBJ1-2 | . | TRBV18 | . | TGTGCCAGCTCACCAATGAAGGGGAATAACTATGGCTACACCTTC | CASSPMKGNNYGYTF
TRBJ1-2 | TRBD1 | TRBV11-3 | . | TGTGCCAGCAGCCCCTGGACAGGGGGCGGTTATGGCTACACCTTC | CASSPWTGGGYGYTF
TRBJ2-7 | TRBD1 | TRBV27 | . | TGTGCCAGCAGTTTGGTCGGACAGGGGGGTTCCTACGAGCAGTACTTC | CASSLVGQGGSYEQYF
TRBJ2-3 | TRBD1 | TRBV5-4 | . | TGTGCCAGCAGCAGCCGGGACAGAAACACAGATACGCAGTATTTT | CASSSRDRNTDTQYF
TRBJ2-3 | TRBD2 | TRBV9 | . | TGTGCCAGCAGCGTACTCCCCCTAGCGGGGGGGGTCACAGATACGCAGTATTTT | CASSVLPLAGGVTDTQYF
TRBJ1-2 | TRBD1 | TRBV18 | . | TGTGCCAGCTCACCACCGAAGACAGGGTTCGGCTACACCTTC | CASSPPKTGFGYTF
TRBJ1-1 | . | TRBV27 | . | TGTGCCACAGATCCGGGGCAGGGACTCAGTAGGGGCACTGAAGCTTTCTTT | CATDPGQGLSRGTEAFF
TRBJ2-2 | . | TRBV19 | . | TGTGCCAGTAGTATAGTAACGGTCCTCAACACCGGGGAGCTGTTTTTT | CASSIVTVLNTGELFF
TRBJ2-1 | . | TRBV4-3 | . | TGCGCCAGCAGCTCGGGGAGCTCCTACAATGAGCAGTTCTTC | CASSSGSSYNEQFF
TRBJ2-5 | . | TRBV6-5 | . | TGTGCCAGCACCTCATACCAGAACACCCAGTACTTC | CASTSYQNTQYF
TRBJ1-3 | TRBD1 | TRBV25-1 | . | TGTGCCAGCAGTGTTGGACAGGGAAGCTCTGGAAACACCATATATTTT | CASSVGQGSSGNTIYF
TRBJ1-5 | . | TRBV21-1 | . | TGTGCCAGCAGCAAAGGAACCTTCCGGGGATATCAGCCCCAGCATTTT | CASSKGTFRGYQPQHF
TRBJ1-6 | . | TRBV29-1 | . | TGCAGCGTCCAAACAGGGCCCCGCTCACCCCTCCACTTT | CSVQTGPRSPLHF
TRBJ2-2 | TRBD1 | TRBV9 | . | TGTGCCAGCAGCGTGGAACACGTCCCAGGGGGCACCGGGGAGCTGTTTTTT | CASSVEHVPGGTGELFF
TRBJ2-7 | TRBD2 | TRBV5-1 | . | TGCGCCAGCAGCTTGGACCTAGCGGGGTTCAACGAGCAGTACTTC | CASSLDLAGFNEQYF
TRBJ1-5 | . | TRBV29-1 | once | TGCAGCGCCAAAGACGGGAGCAATCAGCCCCAGCATTTT | CSAKDGSNQPQHF
TRBJ2-5 | . | TRBV2 | . | TGTGCCAGCACCCCCGAGGGGGGGGCAGAGACCCAGTACTTC | CASTPEGGAETQYF
TRBJ2-2 | . | TRBV7-2 | few | TGTGCCAGCAGCTTAAGCCGAGAACTCGGGGAGCTGTTTTTT | CASSLSRELGELFF
TRBJ1-2 | TRBD1 | TRBV7-3 | . | TGTGCCAGCAGCTTGACAGGGGTGGGCGGCTACACCTTC | CASSLTGVGGYTF
TRBJ2-7 | . | TRBV4-3 | . | TGCGCCAGCAGCCCAGTCCGGCAGGGATTCTACGAGCAGTACTTC | CASSPVRQGFYEQYF
TRBJ2-1 | . | TRBV12-5 | . | TGTGCTAGTGGTCTAGGACAGTCGTCGAATGAGCAGTTCTTC | CASGLGQSSNEQFF
TRBJ2-5 | TRBD2 | TRBV5-1 | . | TGCGCCAGCAGCTTGATAGCGGGAGAAAGGGAGACCCAGTACTTC | CASSLIAGERETQYF
TRBJ1-1 | TRBD1 | TRBV7-9 | . | TGTGCCAGCAGCTCGACCGGGACAGGGACCACTGAAGCTTTCTTT | CASSSTGTGTTEAFF
TRBJ1-2 | . | TRBV9 | . | TGTGCCAGCAGCCCCACATCTACTCCAGGCTATGGCTACACCTTC | CASSPTSTPGYGYTF
TRBJ2-1 | . | TRBV4-1 | few | TGCGCCAGCAGCCAAGATGGCTCCTCCAATGAGCAGTTCTTC | CASSQDGSSNEQFF
TRBJ1-5 | . | TRBV2 | once | TGTGCCAGCAGAGCGGGGGGTAATCAGCCCCAGCATTTT | CASRAGGNQPQHF
TRBJ2-2 | . | TRBV4-1 | . | TGCGCCAGCAGCCCCCGGACAGCCAACACCGGGGAGCTGTTTTTT | CASSPRTANTGELFF
TRBJ2-5 | . | TRBV6-5 | . | TGTGCCAGCAGTTACTCGGGGGCCCGACTGGAGACCCAGTACTTC | CASSYSGARLETQYF
TRBJ2-7 | TRBD1 | TRBV5-5 | . | TGTGCCAGCAGCTTACAGGGGGGTAGCTCCTACGAGCAGTACTTC | CASSLQGGSSYEQYF
TRBJ2-1 | TRBD2 | TRBV7-3 | . | TGTGCCAGCAGCTTAGGGCGGGAGGGCCGGGGGGGCGAGCAGTTCTTC | CASSLGREGRGGEQFF
TRBJ2-2 | TRBD2 | TRBV6-1 | . | TGTGCCAGCAGTGAAGGGTTAGCGGGAGTTGGCGGGGAGCTGTTTTTT | CASSEGLAGVGGELFF
TRBJ2-3 | TRBD2 | TRBV19 | . | TGTGCCAGTAGTACCAGAGCGGGGCCCACAGATACGCAGTATTTT | CASSTRAGPTDTQYF
TRBJ1-5 | . | TRBV15 | . | TGTGCCACCAGCAGAGATAGTGGAGGGACTGGGCCCCAGCATTTT | CATSRDSGGTGPQHF
TRBJ2-1 | . | TRBV2 | . | TGTGCCAGCAGCGACGGACTAACCAATGAGCAGTTCTTC | CASSDGLTNEQFF
TRBJ2-3 | TRBD2 | TRBV27 | . | TGTGCCAGCAGTGCCGGGACTAGCGGTCTTGATACGCAGTATTTT | CASSAGTSGLDTQYF
TRBJ1-2 | . | TRBV7-3 | . | TGTGCCAGCAGCTTAAGCGCGGCTTATGGCTACACCTTC | CASSLSAAYGYTF
TRBJ2-7 | TRBD1 | TRBV7-2 | . | TGTGCCAGCAGCTTAGAGGCCAGGGGGCTTTCGGGTTACGAGCAGTACTTC | CASSLEARGLSGYEQYF
TRBJ1-4 | . | TRBV2 | . | TGTGCCAGCGGGGCGGACAGCGCAAATGAAAAACTGTTTTTT | CASGADSANEKLFF
TRBJ2-4 | TRBD1 | TRBV7-2 | . | TGTGCCAGCAGCTTCGACAGGGGGGAGGTCATTCAGTACTTC | CASSFDRGEVIQYF
TRBJ1-3 | . | TRBV9 | . | TGTGCCAGCAGCCGTGCCAGGGCTGGAAACACCATATATTTT | CASSRARAGNTIYF
TRBJ1-5 | . | TRBV18 | . | TGTGCCAGCTCACCATGGCAGGGCGATCAGCCCCAGCATTTT | CASSPWQGDQPQHF
TRBJ1-2 | . | TRBV2 | . | TGTGCCAGCAGTGTCGAGACAGAGATCTATGGCTACACCTTC | CASSVETEIYGYTF
TRBJ1-1 | . | TRBV6-4 | . | TGTGCCAGCAGTTACTCGAGCCTGAACACTGAAGCTTTCTTT | CASSYSSLNTEAFF